This record concerns one T cell receptor (beta chain) sequence. What it binds is unknown. This specimen belongs to a study of T cell responses to AZD1222 COVID-19 vaccine. Study overall: It was second doses at about 4 or about 12 weeks that were pooled. Findings of the study overall: Donors were mostly white British, more females; clonal diversity possibly underestimated.

Sequencing was performed with immunoSEQ multiplex PCR; in TCRdb, only in-frame clones are kept and a portion is missing. The repertoire includes more than 100,000 clones, 80% to 90% of them detected once, and approximately 3.1% sits in the top ten. The CDR3 has 13 amino acids. Germline trimming cut 8 bases from V and 14 bases from J; bases unmatched to any gene: 9. Germline assignment: CDR1 MNHEY and CDR2 SVGAGI. This rearrangement joins TRBV6-5 to TRBJ2-1; 13 bases line up with TRBD2. The source was peripheral blood, collected on day 0 of AZD1222 vaccination. This receptor was obtained from an adult in good health. The CDR3 loop is CASRGTSGTQKFF. CDR3 DNA: TGTGCCAGCCGGGGGACTAGCGGGACTCAGAAGTTCTTC.